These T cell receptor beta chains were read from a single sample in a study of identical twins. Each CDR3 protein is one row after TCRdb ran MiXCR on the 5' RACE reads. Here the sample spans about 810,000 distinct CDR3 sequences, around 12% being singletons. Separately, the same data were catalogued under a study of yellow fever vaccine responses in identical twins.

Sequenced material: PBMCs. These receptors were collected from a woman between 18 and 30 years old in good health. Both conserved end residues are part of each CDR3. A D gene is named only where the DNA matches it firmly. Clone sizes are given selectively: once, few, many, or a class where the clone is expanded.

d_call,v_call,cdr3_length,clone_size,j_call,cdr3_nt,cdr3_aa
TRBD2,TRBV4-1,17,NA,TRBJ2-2,TGCGCCAGCAGCCGCCAGCGGGGGGGCCATGACACCGGGGAGCTGTTTTTT,CASSRQRGGHDTGELFF
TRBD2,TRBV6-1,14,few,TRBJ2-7,TGTGCCAGCAGTCCGCGGGAGAACTCCTACGAGCAGTACTTC,CASSPRENSYEQYF
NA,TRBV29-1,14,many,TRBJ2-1,TGCAGCGTTGAAAGCGGCTTCCTATACAATGAGCAGTTCTTC,CSVESGFLYNEQFF
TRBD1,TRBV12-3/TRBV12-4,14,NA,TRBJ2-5,TGTGCCAGCAGTGCACAGGGGGCTCAAGAGACCCAGTACTTC,CASSAQGAQETQYF
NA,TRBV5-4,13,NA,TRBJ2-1,TGTGCCAGCAGCGGTCCGGAGGTCCGGGAGCAGTTCTTC,CASSGPEVREQFF
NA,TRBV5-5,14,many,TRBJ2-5,TGTGCCAGCAGCTCACAGGCCTACCAAGAGACCCAGTACTTC,CASSSQAYQETQYF
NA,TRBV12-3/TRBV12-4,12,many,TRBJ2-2,TGTGCCAGCAAACAGAACACCGGGGAGCTGTTTTTT,CASKQNTGELFF
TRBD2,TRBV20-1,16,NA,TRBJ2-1,TGCAGTGCTAGAGGAGACCTAGCGGGAGGGCCTGAGGAGCAGTTCTTC,CSARGDLAGGPEEQFF
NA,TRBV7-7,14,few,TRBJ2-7,TGTGCCAGCAGCCTCGACTCGACCTCCTCCGAGCAGTACTTC,CASSLDSTSSEQYF
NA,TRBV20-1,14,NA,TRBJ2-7,TGCAGTGCTAGGGGCCGAGACAACTACTACGAGCAGTACTTC,CSARGRDNYYEQYF
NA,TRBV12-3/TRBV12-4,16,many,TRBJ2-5,TGTGCCAGCAGTACCCCGAGGGCCAGGGGTGAGGAGACCCAGTACTTC,CASSTPRARGEETQYF
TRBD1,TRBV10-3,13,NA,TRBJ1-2,TGTGCCATCAGCCCGGACAGGGAGGATGGCTACACCTTC,CAISPDREDGYTF
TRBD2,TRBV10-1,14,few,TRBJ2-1,TGCGCCAGGGGACCTAGCGGGCCCTACAATGAGCAGTTCTTC,CARGPSGPYNEQFF
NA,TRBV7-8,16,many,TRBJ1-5,TGTGCCAGCAGCCCCCGAACGGACCGTAGCAATCAGCCCCAGCATTTT,CASSPRTDRSNQPQHF
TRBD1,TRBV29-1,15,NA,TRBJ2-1,TGCAGCGCCGAACTCCGGGACAGTTTTTACAATGAGCAGTTCTTC,CSAELRDSFYNEQFF
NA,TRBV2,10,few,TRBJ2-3,TGTGCCAGCGTCGTCGATACGCAGTATTTT,CASVVDTQYF
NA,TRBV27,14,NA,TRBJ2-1,TGTGCCAGCAGTTTTTCCCGGGGTTACAATGAGCAGTTCTTC,CASSFSRGYNEQFF
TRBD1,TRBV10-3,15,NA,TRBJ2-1,TGTGCCATCAGCGCAGGGGGCTCCTCCTACAATGAGCAGTTCTTC,CAISAGGSSYNEQFF
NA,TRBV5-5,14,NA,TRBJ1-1,TGTGCCAGCAACACCGGACAGCTGAACACTGAAGCTTTCTTT,CASNTGQLNTEAFF
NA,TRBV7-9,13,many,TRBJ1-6,TGTGCCAGCAGCTTACAGTTGGGTTCACCCCTCCACTTT,CASSLQLGSPLHF
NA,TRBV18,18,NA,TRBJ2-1,TGTGCCAGCTCACCACCAGTCGGGTCGGGAGTTTCCTACAATGAGCAGTTCTTC,CASSPPVGSGVSYNEQFF
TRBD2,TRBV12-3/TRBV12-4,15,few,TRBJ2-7,TGTGCCAGCAGCCAATCCTCTAGCGGGAGTTACGAGCAGTACTTC,CASSQSSSGSYEQYF
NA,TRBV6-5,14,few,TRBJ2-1,TGTGCCAGCAGTACTAAGAGCTCCTACAATGAGCAGTTCTTC,CASSTKSSYNEQFF
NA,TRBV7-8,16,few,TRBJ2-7,TGTGCCAGCAGCCTCAGAGGAGGACACGGAACCTACGAGCAGTACTTC,CASSLRGGHGTYEQYF
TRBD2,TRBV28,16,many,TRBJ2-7,TGTGCCAGCAGTCCCTTTGGAGCGGGAGAACTCTACGAGCAGTACTTC,CASSPFGAGELYEQYF
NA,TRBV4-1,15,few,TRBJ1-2,TGCGCCAGCAGCCAAGATAAGCCGACTAACTATGGCTACACCTTC,CASSQDKPTNYGYTF
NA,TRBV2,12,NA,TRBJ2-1,TGTGCCAGCAGTGAACTGGCGAATGAGCAGTTCTTC,CASSELANEQFF
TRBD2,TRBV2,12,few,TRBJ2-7,TGTGCCAGCATGGGACTACTCTACGAGCAGTACTTC,CASMGLLYEQYF
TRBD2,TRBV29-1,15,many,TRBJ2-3,TGCAGCGTCAACCAAGCGGGAGTTATCACAGATACGCAGTATTTT,CSVNQAGVITDTQYF
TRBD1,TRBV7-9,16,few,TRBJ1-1,TGTGCCAGCAGCTTATCACAGGGGGGGGGTAACACTGAAGCTTTCTTT,CASSLSQGGGNTEAFF
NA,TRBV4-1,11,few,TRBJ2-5,TGCGCCAGCAGCCAAGGCAGCTCCCAGTACTTC,CASSQGSSQYF
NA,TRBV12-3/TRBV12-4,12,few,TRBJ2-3,TGTGCCAGCAGTTTCCTCTCGAATACGCAGTATTTT,CASSFLSNTQYF
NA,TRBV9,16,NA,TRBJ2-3,TGTGCCAGCAGCGTAGTGGGCGGGTCGGTCACAGATACGCAGTATTTT,CASSVVGGSVTDTQYF
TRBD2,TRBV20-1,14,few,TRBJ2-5,TGCAGTGCAACACTAGCGGGGTACCAAGAGACCCAGTACTTC,CSATLAGYQETQYF
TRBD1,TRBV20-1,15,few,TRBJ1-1,TGCAGTGCTGGACAGGGGGGACCCATGAACACTGAAGCTTTCTTT,CSAGQGGPMNTEAFF
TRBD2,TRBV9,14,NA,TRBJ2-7,TGTGCCAGCAGCGCCCTAGCGGGAGTCGGCGAGCAGTACTTC,CASSALAGVGEQYF
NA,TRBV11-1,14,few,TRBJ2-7,TGTGCCAGCAGATGGTCGACAGGAGGATACGAGCAGTACTTC,CASRWSTGGYEQYF
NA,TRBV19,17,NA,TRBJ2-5,TGTGCCAGTAGTATAGATCCTTTCACGGGGGTTGGAGAGACCCAGTACTTC,CASSIDPFTGVGETQYF
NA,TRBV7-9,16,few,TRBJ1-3,TGTGCCAGCAGCTCCACATGGACATTCGGGGGAAACACCATATATTTT,CASSSTWTFGGNTIYF
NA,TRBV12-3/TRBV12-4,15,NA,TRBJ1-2,TGTGCCAGCAGTTTAGACCGGAGGGGAAACTATGGCTACACCTTC,CASSLDRRGNYGYTF
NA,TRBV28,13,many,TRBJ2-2,TGTGCCAGCAGATCCGTACCTACCGGGGAGCTGTTTTTT,CASRSVPTGELFF
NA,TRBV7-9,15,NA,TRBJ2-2,TGTGCCAGCAGCCCACGTACAAGACACACCGGGGAGCTGTTTTTT,CASSPRTRHTGELFF
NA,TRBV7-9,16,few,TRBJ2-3,TGTGCCAGCAGCTTAGCGCGGGGTGCTAGCACAGATACGCAGTATTTT,CASSLARGASTDTQYF
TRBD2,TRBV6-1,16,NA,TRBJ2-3,TGTGCCAGCAGTGCCCGGGGAGCGGGGGTCACAGATACGCAGTATTTT,CASSARGAGVTDTQYF
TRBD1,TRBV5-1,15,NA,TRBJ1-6,TGCGCCAGCAGACGGGACAGTTCCTATAATTCACCCCTCCACTTT,CASRRDSSYNSPLHF